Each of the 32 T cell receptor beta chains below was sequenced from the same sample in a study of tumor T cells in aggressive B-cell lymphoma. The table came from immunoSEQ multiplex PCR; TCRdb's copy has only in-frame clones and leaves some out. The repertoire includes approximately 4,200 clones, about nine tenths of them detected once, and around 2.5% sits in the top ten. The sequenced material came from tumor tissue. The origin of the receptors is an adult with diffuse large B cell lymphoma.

The CDR3, as DNA: TGTGCCAGCAGTTCCATTATTGAGGGCGATTATAATGGCTACACCTTC. Protein: CASSSIIEGDYNGYTF. The V and J genes are TRBV6-5 and TRBJ1-2; no clear D gene. CDR1 and CDR2 (germline): MNHEY, SVGAGI. This CDR3 spans 16 amino acids. V shed 4 bases and J shed 6 bases, with 21 bases lying between them.

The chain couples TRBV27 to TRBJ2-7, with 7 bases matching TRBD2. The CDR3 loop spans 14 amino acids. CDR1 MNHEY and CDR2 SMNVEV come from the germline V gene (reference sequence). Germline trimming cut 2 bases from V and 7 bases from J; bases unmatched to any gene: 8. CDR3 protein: CASSLQREMGEQYF. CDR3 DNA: TGTGCCAGCAGTTTACAGCGGGAAATGGGGGAGCAGTACTTC.

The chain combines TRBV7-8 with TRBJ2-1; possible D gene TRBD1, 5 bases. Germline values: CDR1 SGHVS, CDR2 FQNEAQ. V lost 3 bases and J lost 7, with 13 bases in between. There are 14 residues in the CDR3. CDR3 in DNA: TGTGCCAGCAGCTTTGGTATTAGGGGAAATGAGCAGTTCTTC. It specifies CASSFGIRGNEQFF.

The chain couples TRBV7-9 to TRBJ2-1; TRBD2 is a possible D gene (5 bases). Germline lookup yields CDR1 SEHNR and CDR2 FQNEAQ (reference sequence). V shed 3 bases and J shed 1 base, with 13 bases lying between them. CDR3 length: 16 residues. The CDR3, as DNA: TGTGCCAGCAGCTTCGGACTTAGCAGGTCCTACAATGAGCAGTTCTTC. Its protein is CASSFGLSRSYNEQFF. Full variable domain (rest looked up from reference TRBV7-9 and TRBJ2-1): DTGVSQNPRHKITKRGQNVTFRCDPISEHNRLYWYRQTLGQGPEFLTYFQNEAQLEKSRLLSDRFSAERPKGSFSTLEIQRTEQGDSAMYLCASSFGLSRSYNEQFFGPGTRLTVL.

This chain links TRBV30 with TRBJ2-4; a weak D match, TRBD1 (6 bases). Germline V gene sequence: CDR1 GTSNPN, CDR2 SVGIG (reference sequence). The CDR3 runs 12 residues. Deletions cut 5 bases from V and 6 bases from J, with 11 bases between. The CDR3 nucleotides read TGTGCCTGGGAGGACAGACCAAACATTCAGTACTTC. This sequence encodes CAWEDRPNIQYF.

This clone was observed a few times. This chain's CDR3 is CASSPTGGMYEQYF. CDR3 sequence (DNA): TGTGCCAGCAGCCCCACCGGGGGGATGTACGAGCAGTACTTC. The rearrangement links TRBV7-9 to TRBJ2-7, with 7 positions matching TRBD2. The germline CDR1 and CDR2 sequences are SEHNR and FQNEAQ (reference sequence). V gave up 5 bases and J gave up 4 bases; unmatched junction bases: 8. The CDR3 covers 14 residues.

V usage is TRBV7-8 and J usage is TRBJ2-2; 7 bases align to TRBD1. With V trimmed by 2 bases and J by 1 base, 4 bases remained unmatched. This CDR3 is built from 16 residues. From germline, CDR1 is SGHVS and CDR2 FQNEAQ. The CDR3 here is CASSLSGTVNTGELFF. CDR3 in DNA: TGTGCCAGCAGCTTATCCGGGACAGTGAACACCGGGGAGCTGTTTTTT.

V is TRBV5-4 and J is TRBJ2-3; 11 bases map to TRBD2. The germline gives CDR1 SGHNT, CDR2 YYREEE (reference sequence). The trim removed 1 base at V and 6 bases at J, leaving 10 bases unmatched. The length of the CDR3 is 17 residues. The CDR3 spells CASSLLPFRTSGDTQYF. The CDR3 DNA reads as TGTGCCAGCAGCTTGCTTCCCTTCAGGACTAGCGGGGATACGCAGTATTTT.

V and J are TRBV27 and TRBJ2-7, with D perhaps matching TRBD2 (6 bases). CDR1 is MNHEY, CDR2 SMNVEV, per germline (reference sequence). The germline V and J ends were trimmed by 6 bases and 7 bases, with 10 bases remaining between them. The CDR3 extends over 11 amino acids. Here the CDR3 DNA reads TGTGCCAGCAGCTCCGCGGGGGAGCAGTACTTC. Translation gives CASSSAGEQYF.

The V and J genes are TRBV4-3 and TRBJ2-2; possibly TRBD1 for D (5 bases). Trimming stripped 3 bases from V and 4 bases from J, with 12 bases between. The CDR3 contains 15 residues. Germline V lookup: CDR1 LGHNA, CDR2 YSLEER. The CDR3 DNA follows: TGCGCCAGCAGCCAGGTCACAGGTTCCACCGGGGAGCTGTTTTTT. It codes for CASSQVTGSTGELFF.

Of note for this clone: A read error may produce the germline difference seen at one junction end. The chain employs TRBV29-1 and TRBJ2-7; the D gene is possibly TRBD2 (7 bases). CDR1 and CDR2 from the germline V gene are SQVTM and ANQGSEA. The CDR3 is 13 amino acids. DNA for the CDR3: TGCAGTGCCCACAGCGCAGGGGACTACAAGCAGTACTTC. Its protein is CSAHSAGDYKQYF.

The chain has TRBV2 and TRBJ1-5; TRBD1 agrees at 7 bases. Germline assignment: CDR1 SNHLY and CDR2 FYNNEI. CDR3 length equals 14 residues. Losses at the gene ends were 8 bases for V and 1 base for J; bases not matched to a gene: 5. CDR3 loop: CASLRDSSNQPQHF. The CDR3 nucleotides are TGTGCCAGCCTAAGGGACAGCAGCAATCAGCCCCAGCATTTT.

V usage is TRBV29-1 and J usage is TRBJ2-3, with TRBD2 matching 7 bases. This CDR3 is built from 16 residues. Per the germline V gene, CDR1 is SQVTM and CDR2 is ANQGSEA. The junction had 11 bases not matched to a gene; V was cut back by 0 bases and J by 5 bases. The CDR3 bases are TGCAGCGTTGAAGATGGGTCGGCGGGAGCAGTAGATACGCAGTATTTT. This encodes CSVEDGSAGAVDTQYF.

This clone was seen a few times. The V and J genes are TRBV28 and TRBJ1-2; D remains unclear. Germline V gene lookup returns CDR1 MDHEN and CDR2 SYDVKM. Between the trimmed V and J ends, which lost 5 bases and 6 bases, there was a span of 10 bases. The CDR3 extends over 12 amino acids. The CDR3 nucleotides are TGTGCCAGCAGTCCGGGTAGACATGGCTACACCTTC. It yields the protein CASSPGRHGYTF.

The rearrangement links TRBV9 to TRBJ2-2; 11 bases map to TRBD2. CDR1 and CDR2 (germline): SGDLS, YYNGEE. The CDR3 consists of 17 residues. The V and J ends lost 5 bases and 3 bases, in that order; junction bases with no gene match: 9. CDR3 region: CASSGTSGRIYTGELFF. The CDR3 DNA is TGTGCCAGCAGTGGCACTAGCGGGAGAATTTACACCGGGGAGCTGTTTTTT.

DNA of the CDR3: TGTGCCAGCCTCACCGGGGATCGGGACTACACCTTC. Its protein is CASLTGDRDYTF. This sequence joins TRBV2 and TRBJ1-2, with D unclear. CDR1 and CDR2 (germline): SNHLY, FYNNEI. V lost 8 bases, J lost 10 bases, and 17 bases lay in between. This CDR3 contains 12 residues.

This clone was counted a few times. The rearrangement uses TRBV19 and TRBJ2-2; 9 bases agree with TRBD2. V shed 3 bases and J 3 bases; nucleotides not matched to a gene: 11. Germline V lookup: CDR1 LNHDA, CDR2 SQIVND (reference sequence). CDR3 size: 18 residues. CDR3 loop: CASSILAGPYGDTGELFF. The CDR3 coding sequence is TGTGCCAGTAGTATTCTAGCGGGACCCTACGGTGACACCGGGGAGCTGTTTTTT.

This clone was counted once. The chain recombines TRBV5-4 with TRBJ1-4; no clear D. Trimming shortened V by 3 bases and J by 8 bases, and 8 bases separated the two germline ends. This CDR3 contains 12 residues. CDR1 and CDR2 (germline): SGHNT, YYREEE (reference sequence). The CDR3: CASSSGTEKLFF. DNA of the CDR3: TGTGCCAGCAGCTCAGGTACCGAAAAACTGTTTTTT.

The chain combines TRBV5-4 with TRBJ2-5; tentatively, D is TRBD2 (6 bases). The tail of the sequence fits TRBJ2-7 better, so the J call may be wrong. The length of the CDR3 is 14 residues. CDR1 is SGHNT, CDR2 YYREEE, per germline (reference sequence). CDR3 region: CASSPSRGAYEQYF. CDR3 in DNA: TGTGCCAGCAGCCCTAGTCGCGGGGCCTACGAGCAGTACTTC.

The CDR3 DNA follows: TGTGCTAGTGGTTTGGCGACCGGGACTAGCCGCTCCTACGAGCAGTACTTC. It translates to CASGLATGTSRSYEQYF. The V gene is TRBV12-5, the J gene TRBJ2-7; 9 bases map to TRBD2. The CDR3 loop spans 17 amino acids. Germline CDR1 LGHNT, CDR2 FRNRAP. V lost 1 base and J lost 0; bases outside the gene matches: 7.

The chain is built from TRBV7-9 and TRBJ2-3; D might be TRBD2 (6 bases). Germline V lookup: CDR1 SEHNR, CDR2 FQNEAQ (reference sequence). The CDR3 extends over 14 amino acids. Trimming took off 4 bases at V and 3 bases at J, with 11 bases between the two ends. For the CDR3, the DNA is TGTGCCAGCAGCTCTGGGGGGTGGACAGATACGCAGTATTTT. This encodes CASSSGGWTDTQYF.

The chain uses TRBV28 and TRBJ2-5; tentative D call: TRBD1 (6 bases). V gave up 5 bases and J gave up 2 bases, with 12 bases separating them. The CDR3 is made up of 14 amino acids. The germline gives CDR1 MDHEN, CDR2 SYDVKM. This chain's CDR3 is CASSQRGQQETQYF. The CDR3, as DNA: TGTGCCAGCAGTCAGCGCGGACAGCAAGAGACCCAGTACTTC.

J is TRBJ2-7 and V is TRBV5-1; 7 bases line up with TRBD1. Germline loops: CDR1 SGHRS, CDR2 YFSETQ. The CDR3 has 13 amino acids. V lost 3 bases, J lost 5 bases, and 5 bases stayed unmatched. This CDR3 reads CASSSTGEHEQYF. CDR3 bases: TGCGCCAGCAGCTCAACAGGGGAACACGAGCAGTACTTC.

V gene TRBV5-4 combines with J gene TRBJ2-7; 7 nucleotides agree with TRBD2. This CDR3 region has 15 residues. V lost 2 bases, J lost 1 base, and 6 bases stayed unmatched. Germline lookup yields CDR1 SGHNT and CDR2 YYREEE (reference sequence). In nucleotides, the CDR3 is TGTGCCAGCAGCTTTGATAGCGGGCCATCCTACGAGCAGTACTTC. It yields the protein CASSFDSGPSYEQYF.

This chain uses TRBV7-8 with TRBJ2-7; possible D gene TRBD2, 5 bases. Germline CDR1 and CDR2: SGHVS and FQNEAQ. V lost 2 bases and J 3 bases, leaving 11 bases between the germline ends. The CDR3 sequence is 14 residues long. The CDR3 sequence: CASSLKLVDYEQYF. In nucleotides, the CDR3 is TGTGCCAGCAGCTTAAAACTAGTTGACTACGAGCAGTACTTC. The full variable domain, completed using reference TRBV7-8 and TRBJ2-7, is GAGVSQSPRYKVAKRGQDVALRCDPISGHVSLFWYQQALGQGPEFLTYFQNEAQLDKSGLPSDRFFAERPEGSVSTLKIQRTQQEDSAVYLCASSLKLVDYEQYFGPGTRLTVT.

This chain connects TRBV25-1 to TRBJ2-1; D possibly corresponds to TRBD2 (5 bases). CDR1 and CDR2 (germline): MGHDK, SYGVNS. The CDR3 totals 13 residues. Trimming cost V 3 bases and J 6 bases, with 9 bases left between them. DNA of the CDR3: TGTGCCAGCAGTGATAGCGCCCCCAATGAGCAGTTCTTC. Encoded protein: CASSDSAPNEQFF.

The CDR3 region has the DNA TGTGCCAGCAGCCCCCTGGGAGTTTTGCAAGAGACCCAGTACTTC. Encoded protein: CASSPLGVLQETQYF. The rearrangement joins TRBV14 to TRBJ2-5; tentatively, D is TRBD2 (5 bases). The CDR3 length is 15 residues. Germline-derived CDR1 and CDR2 are SGHDN and FVKESK. Trimming pared 4 bases from V and 2 bases from J, leaving 14 bases between.

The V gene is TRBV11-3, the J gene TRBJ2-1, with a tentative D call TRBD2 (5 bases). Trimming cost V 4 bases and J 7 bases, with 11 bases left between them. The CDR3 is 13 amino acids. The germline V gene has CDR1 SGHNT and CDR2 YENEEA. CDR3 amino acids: CASSSWSGNEQFF. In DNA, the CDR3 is TGTGCCAGCAGCTCCTGGTCGGGGAATGAGCAGTTCTTC.

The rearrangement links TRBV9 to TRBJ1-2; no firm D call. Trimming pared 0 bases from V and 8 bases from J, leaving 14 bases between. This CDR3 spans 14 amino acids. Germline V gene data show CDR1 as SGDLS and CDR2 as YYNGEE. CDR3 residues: CASSVARGGGGYTF. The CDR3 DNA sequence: TGTGCCAGCAGCGTAGCTCGGGGAGGTGGCGGCTACACCTTC.

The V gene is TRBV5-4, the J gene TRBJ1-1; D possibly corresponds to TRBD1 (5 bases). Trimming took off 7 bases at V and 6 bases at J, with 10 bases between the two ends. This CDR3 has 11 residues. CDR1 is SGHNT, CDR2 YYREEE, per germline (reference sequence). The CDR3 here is CASSQGPEAFF. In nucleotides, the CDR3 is TGTGCCAGCTCCCAGGGTCCTGAAGCTTTCTTT.

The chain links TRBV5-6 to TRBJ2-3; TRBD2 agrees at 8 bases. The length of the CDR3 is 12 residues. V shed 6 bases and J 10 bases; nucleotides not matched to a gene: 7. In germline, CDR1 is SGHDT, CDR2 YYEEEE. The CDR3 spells CASTEGLGAQYF. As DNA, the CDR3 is TGTGCCAGCACCGAGGGACTAGGCGCGCAGTATTTT.

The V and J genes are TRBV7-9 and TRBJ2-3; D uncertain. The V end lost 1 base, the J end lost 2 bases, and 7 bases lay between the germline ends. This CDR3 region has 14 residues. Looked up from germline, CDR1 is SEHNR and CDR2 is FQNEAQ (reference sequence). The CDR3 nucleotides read TGTGCCAGCAGCTTAGGACTTACCACAGATACGCAGTATTTT. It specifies CASSLGLTTDTQYF.